The following is a TCR beta chain sequence with its context. Its antigen is not known. Single viable CD3+CD4+CD8-CD45RO+ cells were sorted as the memory CD4+ T cells. Donors' CMV status reflects serum IgG against pp150, pp28, p38, p52. The data originate from a study of memory CD4+ T cells and cytomegalovirus serostatus. Study processing details: Out-of-frame sequences were removed, leaving 2,000,000 or so distinct TCRbeta sequences. Profiled with immunoSEQ multiplex PCR; TCRdb holds only in-frame clones, not every one. V, J and clone size reflect that table, while D and trimming were determined from the DNA. The sample shows 64,000 or so clones, roughly three quarters of them seen only once. Study-level results: Each of 67 CMV-associated TCRbeta sequences occurred in one to five individuals. The CMV-associated TCR signature appears largely within the CD4+ memory repertoire.

V lost 4 bases and J lost 9, with 16 bases in between. The germline V gene encodes CDR1 SEHNR and CDR2 FQNEAQ (reference sequence). The CDR3 loop spans 14 amino acids. This TCR was recovered from an adult in good health and CMV-seronegative. Sequenced input: memory CD4+ T cells from blood. This rearrangement joins TRBV7-9 to TRBJ2-1, with D hard to call. CDR3 region: CASSSTTGRPEQFF. The CDR3 DNA follows: TGTGCCAGCAGCTCCACGACTGGGCGTCCTGAGCAGTTCTTC.